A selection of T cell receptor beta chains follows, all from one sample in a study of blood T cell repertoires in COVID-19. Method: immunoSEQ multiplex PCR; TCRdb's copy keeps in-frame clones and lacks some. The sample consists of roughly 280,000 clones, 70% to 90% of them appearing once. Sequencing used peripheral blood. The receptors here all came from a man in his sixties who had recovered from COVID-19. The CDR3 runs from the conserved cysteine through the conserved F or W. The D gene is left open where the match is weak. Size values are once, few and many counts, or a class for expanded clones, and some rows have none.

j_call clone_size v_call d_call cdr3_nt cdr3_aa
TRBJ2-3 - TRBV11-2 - TGTGCCAGCAGCTTAGGACGGGGTAGCACAGATACGCAGTATTTT CASSLGRGSTDTQYF
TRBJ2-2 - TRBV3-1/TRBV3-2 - TGTGCCAGCAGCCAAGATCGCCTTAGCCCAATGCGCGGGGAGCTGTTTTTT CASSQDRLSPMRGELFF
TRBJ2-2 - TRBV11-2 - TGTGCCAGCAGCTTTTGGACTCAGTTAAACACCGGGGAGCTGTTTTTT CASSFWTQLNTGELFF
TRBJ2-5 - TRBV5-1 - TGCGCCAGCAGCTTGGGGACAGCTGGATACGGAGAGACCCAGTACTTC CASSLGTAGYGETQYF
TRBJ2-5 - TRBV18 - TGTGCCAGCTCACCACGGTTAGGGGCCCAAGAGACCCAGTACTTC CASSPRLGAQETQYF
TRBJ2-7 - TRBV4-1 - TGCGCCAGCAGCCAGGGCTTGCTCGCGTCCTCCTACGAGCAGTACTTC CASSQGLLASSYEQYF
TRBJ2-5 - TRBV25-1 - TGTGCCAGCAGTTTGGGGGGGGCGTCAGGTGGAGAGACCCAGTACTTC CASSLGGASGGETQYF
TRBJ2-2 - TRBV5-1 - TGCGCCAGCAGCTTTTGGGGGCCCGGGGAGCTGTTTTTT CASSFWGPGELFF
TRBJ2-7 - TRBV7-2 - TGTGCCAGCAGCCGACTACGGGACGAGCAGTACTTC CASSRLRDEQYF
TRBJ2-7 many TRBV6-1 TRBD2 TGTGCCAGCAGTGTAGCGGCTAGCGGGAGTGACTACGAGCAGTACTTC CASSVAASGSDYEQYF
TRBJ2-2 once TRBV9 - TGTGCCAGCAGCGATTATAGCCGCACCGGGGAGCTGTTTTTT CASSDYSRTGELFF
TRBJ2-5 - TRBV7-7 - TGTGCCAGCAGCCCAAATCGGAGGCGGGAGACCCAGTACTTC CASSPNRRRETQYF
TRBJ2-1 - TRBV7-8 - TGTGCCAGCAGCTTATCTTACAATGAGCAGTTCTTC CASSLSYNEQFF
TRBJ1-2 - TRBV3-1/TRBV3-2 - TGTGCCAGCAGCCAACGGAGGCAGCCGAGCTATGGCTACACCTTC CASSQRRQPSYGYTF
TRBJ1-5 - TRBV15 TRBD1 TGTGCCACCAGCATAGAACAGGGGCCCAATCAGCCCCAGCATTTT CATSIEQGPNQPQHF
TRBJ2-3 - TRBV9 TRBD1 TGTGCCAGCAGCCCTACAGGGGTTCCCACAGATACGCAGTATTTT CASSPTGVPTDTQYF
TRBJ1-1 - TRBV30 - TGTGCCTGGAGCATAAACATGAACACTGAAGCTTTCTTT CAWSINMNTEAFF
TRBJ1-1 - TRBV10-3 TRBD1 TGTGCCATCAGCCGGACAGGGAACACTGAAGCTTTCTTT CAISRTGNTEAFF
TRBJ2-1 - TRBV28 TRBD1 TGTGCCAGCAGTTCCCTCGGACGCGGACAGGGGGCAGGTGAGCAGTTCTTC CASSSLGRGQGAGEQFF
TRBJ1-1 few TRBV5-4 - TGTGCCAGCAGGCCTAAGTTAGAGGGCCAGAACACTGAAGCTTTCTTT CASRPKLEGQNTEAFF
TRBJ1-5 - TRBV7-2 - TGTGCCAGCAGCCCACAATTTAGGGGGGGCAGTCAGCCCCAGCATTTT CASSPQFRGGSQPQHF
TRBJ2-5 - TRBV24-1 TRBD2 TGTGCCACCAGTGAAACGCGGATCTCGGGGGGCCAAGAGACCCAGTACTTC CATSETRISGGQETQYF
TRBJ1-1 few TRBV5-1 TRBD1 TGCGCCAGCAGCAGACAGGGGGCTAGCACTGAAGCTTTCTTT CASSRQGASTEAFF
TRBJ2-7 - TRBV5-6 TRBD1 TGTGCCAGCAGCTCGGGACAGGGGCTTCCCTACGAGCAGTACTTC CASSSGQGLPYEQYF
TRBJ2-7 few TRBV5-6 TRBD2 TGTGCCAGCAGCCGAATCACTAGCGGGAGGAACTACGAGCAGTACTTC CASSRITSGRNYEQYF
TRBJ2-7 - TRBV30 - TGTGCCTGGGACCACAGGGTTCCCTACGAGCAGTACTTC CAWDHRVPYEQYF
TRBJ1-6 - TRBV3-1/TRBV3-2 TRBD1 TGTGCCAGCAGCCTTTCGACAGGGGGCCTTTCACCCCTCCACTTT CASSLSTGGLSPLHF
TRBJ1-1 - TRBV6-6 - TGTGCCAGCAGGGCCAGGGAAACTGAAGCTTTCTTT CASRARETEAFF
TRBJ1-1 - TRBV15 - TGTGCCACCAGCAGAGTGGCGAACACTGAAGCTTTCTTT CATSRVANTEAFF
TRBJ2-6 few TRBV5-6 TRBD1 TGTGCCAGCAGCACGCGAGACAGGGCTGGGGCCAACGTCCTGACTTTC CASSTRDRAGANVLTF
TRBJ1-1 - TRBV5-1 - TGCGCCAGCAGAGAACAGGGCTACACTGAAGCTTTCTTT CASREQGYTEAFF
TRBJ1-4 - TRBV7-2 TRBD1 TGTGCCAGCAGCTTAGTCAGGGGGCATACTAATGAAAAACTGTTTTTT CASSLVRGHTNEKLFF
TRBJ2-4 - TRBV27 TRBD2 TGTGCCAGCAGGAGACTAGCGGGAGGCCCGGTCGCCAAAAACATTCAGTACTTC CASRRLAGGPVAKNIQYF
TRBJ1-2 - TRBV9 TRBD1 TGTGCCAGCAGCGGTGGACAGGAGGGGGCCTATGGCTACACCTTC CASSGGQEGAYGYTF
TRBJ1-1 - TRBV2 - TGTGCCAGCCAACAGGGAATTAGGACTGAAGCTTTCTTT CASQQGIRTEAFF
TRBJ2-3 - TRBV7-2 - TGTGCCAGCAGCAAGACACCAAGCACAGATACGCAGTATTTT CASSKTPSTDTQYF
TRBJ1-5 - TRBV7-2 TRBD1 TGTGCCAGCAGCCAACAGGGGGCTGAGCAGCCCCAGCATTTT CASSQQGAEQPQHF
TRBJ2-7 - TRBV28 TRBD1 TGTGCCAGCAGCCTCTTGGCCGGGACAGGGGGGTACGAGCAGTACTTC CASSLLAGTGGYEQYF
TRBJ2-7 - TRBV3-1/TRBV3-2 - TGTGCCAGCAGCCAACCCGGAGGACGGCGATCCTACGAGCAGTACTTC CASSQPGGRRSYEQYF
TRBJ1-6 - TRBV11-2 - TGTGCCAGCAGCTTAGGGGGGGGCGGGATCAATTCACCCCTCCACTTT CASSLGGGGINSPLHF
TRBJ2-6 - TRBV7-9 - TGTGCCAGCAGCTTAGGACTATCTGGGGCCAACGTCCTGACTTTC CASSLGLSGANVLTF
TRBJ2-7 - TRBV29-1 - TGCAGCGTTGTACTAGGGCGAGGGATAGAGGAGCAGTACTTC CSVVLGRGIEEQYF
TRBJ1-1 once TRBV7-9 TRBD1 TGTGCCAGCAGCTTAGAACAGACCAACAGGGGTGAAGCTTTCTTT CASSLEQTNRGEAFF
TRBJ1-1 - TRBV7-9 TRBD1 TGTGCCAGCAGCTTATCACCCCAGGGGGCGGCTTTCTTT CASSLSPQGAAFF
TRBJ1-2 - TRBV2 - TGTGCCAGCAGTGAATCGGTGAACTATGGCTACACCTTC CASSESVNYGYTF